These 19 T cell receptor beta chains originate from one sample sequenced in a study of blood T cell repertoires in COVID-19 (dated by TCRdb to about 2020). To prepare the library, the immunoSEQ multiplex PCR assay was applied. What TCRdb holds here is the immuneACCESS table cut down to in-frame rearrangements. Part of the clones is not present; checked against another copy, under half of the missing clones reflect an unresolved V gene, and the others are unexplained. A total of around 130,000 clones appear in this sample, roughly 84% of them only once. Jointly, the top ten make up around 12% of the sample. Sequencing was carried out using peripheral blood. Every receptor here comes from a young woman who had recovered from COVID-19.

V and J are TRBV2 and TRBJ2-3; D remains unclear. This CDR3 is 12 amino acids long. Trimming pared 3 bases from V and 4 bases from J, leaving 5 bases between. Germline V CDR1 and CDR2: SNHLY, FYNNEI. The CDR3 nucleotides read TGTGCCAGCAGTGACGGGTCAGATACGCAGTATTTT. Translated: CASSDGSDTQYF.

The genes are TRBV27 and TRBJ2-1; TRBD1 agrees at 8 bases. The V and J ends lost 3 bases and 6 bases, in that order; junction bases with no gene match: 16. Per the germline V gene, CDR1 is MNHEY and CDR2 is SMNVEV (reference sequence). CDR3 length: 18 residues. The CDR3 here is CASSFRQGAALGFNEQFF. CDR3 DNA sequence: TGTGCCAGCAGTTTTCGTCAGGGGGCCGCTCTTGGGTTCAATGAGCAGTTCTTC.

The J gene is TRBJ1-4, the V gene TRBV7-2, with D uncertain. Trimming took 5 bases from V and 2 from J, leaving 15 bases between them. This CDR3 has 16 residues. Germline lookup yields CDR1 SGHTA and CDR2 FQGNSA. The CDR3, as DNA: TGTGCCAGCAGCCCCCAGGTCGCACAGACTAATGAAAAACTGTTTTTT. It codes for CASSPQVAQTNEKLFF.

The chain links TRBV5-1 to TRBJ2-7; D gene ambiguous. CDR1 is SGHRS, CDR2 YFSETQ, per germline. The CDR3 covers 11 residues. V lost 1 base to trimming and J lost 5 bases, with 4 bases between them. CDR3 sequence: CASSLSDEQYF. The CDR3, as DNA: TGCGCCAGCAGCTTGAGCGACGAGCAGTACTTC. The entire variable domain, with the rest obtained from reference TRBV5-1 and TRBJ2-7, is as follows: KAGVTQTPRYLIKTRGQQVTLSCSPISGHRSVSWYQQTPGQGLQFLFEYFSETQRNKGNFPGRFSGRQFSNSRSEMNVSTLELGDSALYLCASSLSDEQYFGPGTRLTVT.

The chain uses TRBV3-1 (or the pseudogene TRBV3-2) and TRBJ1-5, with TRBD1 matching 7 bases. This CDR3 has 14 residues. Looked up from germline, CDR1 is LGHDT and CDR2 is YNNKEL (reference sequence). With 5 bases clipped from V and 1 base from J, the junction kept 2 bases outside the gene matches. The CDR3 bases are TGTGCCAGCAGCTACAGGGGCAGCAATCAGCCCCAGCATTTT. Its translation is CASSYRGSNQPQHF.

The rearrangement joins TRBV6-5 to TRBJ2-2; 9 bases line up with TRBD2. The germline CDR1 and CDR2 sequences are MNHEY and SVGAGI. V trimming: 11 bases; J trimming: 5 bases; junction bases outside the gene matches: 6. The CDR3 consists of 13 residues. Here the CDR3 reads CAGQRGATGELFF. The CDR3 nucleotides read TGTGCCGGGCAGCGGGGGGCGACCGGGGAGCTGTTTTTT.

This clone has just a few counts. J is TRBJ1-1 and V is TRBV5-6, with 9 bases matching TRBD1. V dropped 5 bases and J dropped 4; count of bases not matched to a gene: 3. CDR3 size: 13 residues. Germline V gene sequence: CDR1 SGHDT, CDR2 YYEEEE. CDR3 sequence: CASRPTGGTEAFF. Written as DNA, the CDR3 is TGTGCCAGCAGACCGACAGGGGGCACTGAAGCTTTCTTT. The complete variable domain, with remaining parts taken from reference TRBV5-6 and TRBJ1-1, reads DAGVTQSPTHLIKTRGQQVTLRCSPKSGHDTVSWYQQALGQGPQFIFQYYEEEERQRGNFPDRFSGHQFPNYSSELNVNALLLGDSALYLCASRPTGGTEAFFGQGTRLTVV.

V and J are TRBV30 and TRBJ2-3, with TRBD2 identical over 10 bases. With 4 bases clipped from V and 6 bases from J, the junction kept 10 bases outside the gene matches. Germline V gene sequence: CDR1 GTSNPN, CDR2 SVGIG (reference sequence). The CDR3 sequence is 15 residues long. CDR3 coding DNA: TGTGCCTGGACCAAAAAGAGGACTAGCGGTGATACGCAGTATTTT. It encodes CAWTKKRTSGDTQYF.

The genes are TRBV9 and TRBJ2-7, with a weak D call TRBD2 (5 bases). The CDR3 totals 13 residues. The V end was cut by 0 bases, the J end by 6 bases, with 10 bases between. CDR1 is SGDLS and CDR2 is YYNGEE in the germline V gene. The CDR3 sequence: CASSVVGMGEQYF. As DNA, the CDR3 is TGTGCCAGCAGCGTAGTCGGGATGGGCGAGCAGTACTTC. The complete variable domain, with remaining parts taken from reference TRBV9 and TRBJ2-7, reads DSGVTQTPKHLITATGQRVTLRCSPRSGDLSVYWYQQSLDQGLQFLIQYYNGEERAKGNILERFSAQQFPDLHSELNLSSLELGDSALYFCASSVVGMGEQYFGPGTRLTVT.

This chain uses TRBV18 with TRBJ2-3; maybe TRBD2 (6 bases). Germline V gene data show CDR1 as KGHSH and CDR2 as LQKENI. The CDR3 totals 16 residues. Trimming shortened V by 2 bases and J by 2 bases, and 14 bases separated the two germline ends. CDR3 sequence (DNA): TGTGCCAGCTCACCAAGAGTGGCGGGGATCACAGATACGCAGTATTTT. It codes for CASSPRVAGITDTQYF.

The chain recombines TRBV18 with TRBJ1-1; the D gene is possibly TRBD1 (5 bases). CDR3 length equals 16 residues. V lost 1 base and J 6 bases, leaving 18 bases between the germline ends. Per germline, CDR1 KGHSH and CDR2 LQKENI. CDR3 coding DNA: TGTGCCAGCTCACCACGATTTTCGCGGGGGATGGCTGAAGCTTTCTTT. Its translation: CASSPRFSRGMAEAFF.

This clone turned up a few times. The rearrangement links TRBV27 to TRBJ1-4, with 7 bases aligning to TRBD1. With V trimmed by 3 bases and J by 0 bases, 19 bases remained unmatched. The germline V gene has CDR1 MNHEY and CDR2 SMNVEV (reference sequence). This CDR3 is 21 amino acids long. For the CDR3, the DNA is TGTGCCAGCAGTTTCAGACAGGGTTGGGGGTCGCAGGTTGCAACTAATGAAAAACTGTTTTTT. This codes for CASSFRQGWGSQVATNEKLFF.

CDR3 sequence: CASSLLSPRDQDEQYF. The DNA for the CDR3 is TGTGCCAGCAGCCTCCTCTCCCCCAGGGATCAGGACGAGCAGTACTTC. The gene calls are TRBV14 and TRBJ2-7; maybe TRBD1 (5 bases). Germline V gene lookup returns CDR1 SGHDN and CDR2 FVKESK. The V gene lost 4 bases and the J gene lost 5 bases, with 21 bases spanning the gap. The CDR3 sequence is 16 residues long.

J is TRBJ2-1 and V is TRBV15; D possibly corresponds to TRBD2 (5 bases). Germline V gene lookup returns CDR1 LNHNV and CDR2 YYDKDF (reference sequence). Trimming took off 5 bases at V and 0 bases at J, with 11 bases between the two ends. The CDR3 is 15 amino acids. Here the CDR3 reads CATSADYVSYNEQFF. The CDR3 DNA reads as TGTGCCACCAGCGCCGACTACGTCTCCTACAATGAGCAGTTCTTC. Supplemented by reference TRBV15 and TRBJ2-1, the full variable domain reads DAMVIQNPRYQVTQFGKPVTLSCSQTLNHNVMYWYQQKSSQAPKLLFHYYDKDFNNEADTPDNFQSRRPNTSFCFLDIRSPGLGDTAMYLCATSADYVSYNEQFFGPGTRLTVL.

The chain has TRBV2 and TRBJ1-1, with a tentative D call TRBD1 (6 bases). This CDR3 comprises 15 residues. Germline V gene data show CDR1 as SNHLY and CDR2 as FYNNEI. Between the trimmed V and J ends, which lost 2 bases and 11 bases, there was a span of 21 bases. CDR3 nucleotide sequence: TGTGCCAGCAGTGAACGGTCAGCGGGGGGCGCGAGGGCTTTCTTT. It is translated as CASSERSAGGARAFF.

This clone was counted between two and nine times. The chain recombines TRBV29-1 with TRBJ1-6, with TRBD1 identical over 7 bases. This CDR3 has 14 residues. The germline gives CDR1 SQVTM, CDR2 ANQGSEA. The ends lost 5 bases at V and 5 bases at J; junction bases unmatched: 6. The CDR3 sequence: CSVRQGGDNSPLHF. The CDR3 bases are TGCAGCGTTAGACAGGGCGGGGATAATTCACCCCTCCACTTT.

The chain uses TRBV5-4 and TRBJ1-5, with a possible D match to TRBD1 (6 bases). The germline V gene encodes CDR1 SGHNT and CDR2 YYREEE (reference sequence). This CDR3 contains 13 residues. The V end was cut by 5 bases, the J end by 7 bases, with 13 bases between. The CDR3 loop is CASSYKQGQPQHF. The CDR3 DNA sequence: TGTGCCAGCAGTTATAAACAGGGACAGCCCCAGCATTTT.

This clone was seen just once. DNA for the CDR3: TGTGCCAGCAGCTTAGACAGCTCCTATAATTCACCCCTCCACTTT. Amino acid sequence: CASSLDSSYNSPLHF. J is TRBJ1-6 and V is TRBV11-2, with D unresolved. The CDR3 is made up of 15 amino acids. Germline loops: CDR1 SGHAT, CDR2 FQNNGV. V lost 0 bases to trimming and J lost 0 bases, with 3 bases between them.

The chain couples TRBV6-5 to TRBJ2-7; 9 nucleotides line up with TRBD1. The germline V gene has CDR1 MNHEY and CDR2 SVGAGI. The CDR3 consists of 14 residues. The J segment lost 5 bases and the V segment lost 2 bases, leaving 4 bases of the junction unmatched. CDR3 in amino acids: CASSYQDRGHEQYF. The DNA for the CDR3 is TGTGCCAGCAGTTACCAGGACAGGGGCCACGAGCAGTACTTC.